The sequence of this T cell receptor (beta chain) was determined in a study of cytomegalovirus exposure and HLA in healthy donors. Study background: Approximately 80 million unique TCRs from HLA-typed donors were held in an early data release.

The PCR used 60 Vbeta and 13 Jbeta primers. Repertoires were generated with immunoSEQ multiplex PCR, while TCRdb's copy carries only in-frame clones and drops some. The sample lists approximately 130,000 clones; approximately 89% were seen once. Points from the study as a whole: Most TCRs appeared rarely, but some public TCRs recurred in many donors. The productive fraction for most TCR beta V segments was about 90% or about 30% in an earlier analysis. Accounts indicate the classifier identified cytomegalovirus status with strong specificity and sensitivity.

V was clipped by 4 bases and J by 4 bases; unmatched bases: 10. The CDR3 is 15 residues long. CDR1 and CDR2 (germline): SGDLS, YYNGEE. Of note for this clone: Its antigen is not identified.

The chain is built from TRBV9 and TRBJ1-1; 7 bases line up with TRBD1. This sequence was found in a woman in her 30s in good health and CMV-seropositive. Sequencing was done on a sample of PBMCs. For the CDR3, the DNA is TGTGCCAGCAGCAATAGACAGGGTTTGGGCACTGAAGCTTTCTTT. This gives the protein CASSNRQGLGTEAFF.